This passage covers 3 T cell receptor beta chains from one sample sequenced in a study of vaccination and CD4 T cells after COVID-19. Sequenced with the Oncomine TCR Beta short-read assay was DNA taken from cultured CD4+ T cells. TCRdb itself ran the PCR reads through MiXCR, one entry per CDR3 protein. The profile shows approximately 16,000 distinct CDR3 sequences, approximately 50% of them singletons. Described treatment: roughly 10-day PBMC culture with coronavirus spike peptide pools or control peptides (ViraFEST assay). These receptors are not linked to any known antigen. The sequenced sample was CD4+ T cells from blood, cultured in vitro, obtained before SARS-CoV-2 vaccination. Receptors were obtained from a human donor who had recovered from COVID-19.

J is TRBJ2-5 and V is TRBV6-1, with 12 bases that match TRBD2. Germline V gives CDR1 MNHNS, CDR2 SASEGT. V shed 5 bases and J 2 bases; nucleotides not matched to a gene: 9. The CDR3 has 17 amino acids. CDR3 sequence reads: CASSRNGLAGIQETQYF. CDR3 sequence (DNA): TGTGCCAGCAGTCGAAACGGACTAGCGGGGATACAAGAGACCCAGTACTTC.

V is TRBV7-2 and J is TRBJ2-5, with TRBD1 matching over 7 bases. Germline V gene sequence: CDR1 SGHTA, CDR2 FQGNSA. The V and J ends lost 2 bases and 5 bases, in that order; junction bases with no gene match: 5. The CDR3 spans 14 residues. Here the CDR3 reads CASSLNRGRETQYF. The CDR3 nucleotides read TGTGCCAGCAGCTTAAACAGGGGACGGGAGACCCAGTACTTC.

This clonotype was seen more than once but under ten times. The chain recombines TRBV20-1 with TRBJ2-7; D might be TRBD2 (5 bases). V was pared by 4 bases and J by 2 bases, with 12 bases between. The CDR3 totals 13 residues. Germline-derived CDR1 and CDR2 are DFQATT and SNEGSKA (reference sequence). In DNA form, the CDR3 reads TGCAGTGCTATCCCGGGGAACACCTACGAGCAGTACTTC. This codes for CSAIPGNTYEQYF.